The 19 T cell receptor beta chains below were found in one sample sequenced in a study of CD8 T cells in Susac syndrome. A quantity of about 0.5 to 1 ug RNA underwent reverse transcription using random hexamers. TCRdb used MiXCR to reprocess the immunoSEQ multiplex PCR reads, holding one entry per CDR3 protein. The sample carries 140,000 to 150,000 distinct CDR3 sequences, approximately 94% recorded once. Sequenced material: CD4+ T cells from PBMCs. These receptors were collected from a human donor with Susac syndrome.

This chain connects TRBV20-1 to TRBJ2-4, with 7 bases lining up with TRBD1. The CDR3 is made up of 14 amino acids. Looked up from germline, CDR1 is DFQATT and CDR2 is SNEGSKA (reference sequence). J lost 5 bases, V lost 3 bases, and 7 bases had no gene match. The CDR3 is CSASHGDSQNIQYF. DNA for the CDR3: TGCAGTGCTAGTCATGGGGACAGCCAAAACATTCAGTACTTC.

This clonotype was observed a handful of times. The V gene is TRBV18, the J gene TRBJ2-5; D remains unclear. V was pared by 3 bases and J by 2 bases, with 4 bases between. CDR1 KGHSH and CDR2 LQKENI come from the germline V gene. The CDR3 loop spans 12 amino acids. This CDR3 reads CASSPQQETQYF. In DNA form, the CDR3 reads TGTGCCAGCTCACCTCAGCAAGAGACCCAGTACTTC.

This chain joins TRBV5-1 and TRBJ2-7; D is undetermined. Between the trimmed V and J ends, which lost 0 bases and 7 bases, there was a span of 11 bases. Looked up from germline, CDR1 is SGHRS and CDR2 is YFSETQ. This CDR3 has 13 residues. CDR3 coding DNA: TGCGCCAGCAGCTTGGACAGTGTTGGGGAGCAGTACTTC. It encodes CASSLDSVGEQYF.

The chain is built from TRBV19 and TRBJ1-5; D gene unclear. V lost 5 bases, J lost 10 bases, and 15 bases lay in between. The length of the CDR3 is 13 residues. Germline V lookup: CDR1 LNHDA, CDR2 SQIVND (reference sequence). The CDR3 DNA follows: TGTGCCAGTAGTGGGAGGACGGACCAACCCCAGCATTTT. Its protein product is CASSGRTDQPQHF.

The gene calls are TRBV29-1 and TRBJ1-2, with 12 positions matching TRBD1. The CDR3 sequence is 14 residues long. The ends lost 6 bases at V and 7 bases at J; junction bases unmatched: 9. Germline V gene lookup returns CDR1 SQVTM and CDR2 ANQGSEA. CDR3 DNA: TGCAGCGTGGGGGGAGGGGACAGGGGGCCTGGCTACACCTTC. Protein product: CSVGGGDRGPGYTF.

This CDR3 is CASSVDSEGEQYF. The DNA of the CDR3 is TGTGCCAGCAGCGTTGACAGTGAGGGCGAGCAGTACTTC. This sequence joins TRBV9 and TRBJ2-7; D tentatively fits TRBD1 or TRBD2 (5 bases each). Per germline, CDR1 SGDLS and CDR2 YYNGEE. Trimming left V 2 bases short and J 6 bases short, with 12 bases between. This CDR3 has 13 amino acids.

The chain is built from TRBV3-1 and TRBJ1-1, with TRBD1 matching over 8 bases. Germline V gene lookup returns CDR1 LGHDT and CDR2 YNNKEL (reference sequence). The CDR3 sequence is 17 residues long. The ends lost 7 bases at V and 0 bases at J; junction bases unmatched: 13. CDR3 protein: CASTLDHRGGMNTEAFF. The CDR3 DNA sequence: TGTGCCAGCACCCTCGACCACAGGGGGGGGATGAACACTGAAGCTTTCTTT. Full variable domain (missing parts from reference TRBV3-1 and TRBJ1-1): DTAVSQTPKYLVTQMGNDKSIKCEQNLGHDTMYWYKQDSKKFLKIMFSYNNKELIINETVPNRFSPKSPDKAHLNLHINSLELGDSAVYFCASTLDHRGGMNTEAFFGQGTRLTVV.

V and J are TRBV12-3 or TRBV12-4 and TRBJ2-3, with TRBD2 identical over 12 bases. V lost 4 bases and J lost 4; bases outside the gene matches: 3. CDR3 size: 15 residues. CDR3 coding DNA: TGTGCCAGCAGTTCGACTAGCGGGGGCGCAGATACGCAGTATTTT. Translating gives CASSSTSGGADTQYF.

The rearrangement uses TRBV7-2 and TRBJ2-2, with D tentatively TRBD1 (5 bases). CDR1 is SGHTA, CDR2 FQGNSA, per germline. With 1 base removed from V and 4 bases from J, the gap between germline ends came to 16 bases. There are 17 residues in the CDR3. CDR3 bases: TGTGCCAGCAGCTTAGTTCAGGTGGCCAGGGTCACCGGGGAGCTGTTTTTT. It yields the protein CASSLVQVARVTGELFF.

The chain couples TRBV6-6 to TRBJ1-5; tentative D call: TRBD1 (5 bases). The ends were cut back, 11 bases at V and 4 bases at J, with 15 bases in the middle. The V gene's germline CDR1 is MNHNY and CDR2 SVGAGI (reference sequence). This CDR3 spans 13 amino acids. In DNA form, the CDR3 reads TGTGCCGGGGGGGAGCGGGTAAATCAGCCCCAGCATTTT. Its protein is CAGGERVNQPQHF.

The rearrangement joins TRBV7-2 to TRBJ2-2; TRBD1 agrees at 7 bases. Germline CDR1 reads SGHTA; CDR2 reads FQGNSA. CDR3 length: 15 residues. Trimming at V came to 5 bases and at J to 3 bases, leaving 6 bases not matched to a gene. The CDR3 DNA sequence: TGTGCCAGCAGCAGACAGGGCTGGGACACCGGGGAGCTGTTTTTT. This codes for CASSRQGWDTGELFF.

The rearrangement links TRBV10-3 to TRBJ2-4; the D gene could be TRBD1 or TRBD2 (5 bases each). There are 13 residues in the CDR3. V was pared by 8 bases and J by 0 bases, with 8 bases between. Per the germline V gene, CDR1 is ENHRY and CDR2 is SYGVKD. The CDR3: CAIGAGAKNIQYF. Written as DNA, the CDR3 is TGTGCCATCGGGGCGGGAGCCAAAAACATTCAGTACTTC.

The chain uses TRBV9 and TRBJ2-7; 9 bases map to TRBD2. Germline CDR1 is SGDLS and CDR2 is YYNGEE. The CDR3 contains 16 residues. The V segment lost 0 bases and the J segment 5 bases; nucleotides outside the gene matches: 9. The CDR3 sequence: CASSVGLSGGYHEQYF. For the CDR3, the DNA is TGTGCCAGCAGCGTAGGTTTGAGCGGGGGGTACCACGAGCAGTACTTC.

The chain links TRBV23-1 to TRBJ2-4, with unresolved D. TRBV23-1 is an ORF for which the function is uncertain. V was clipped by 3 bases and J by 0 bases, with 6 bases between them. The length of the CDR3 is 14 residues. CDR3 sequence (DNA): TGCGCCAGCAGTCACGCCCTAGCCAAAAACATTCAGTACTTC. Translation gives CASSHALAKNIQYF.

The V gene is TRBV5-4, the J gene TRBJ2-5; 13 nucleotides agree with TRBD2. With 1 base clipped from V and 5 bases from J, the junction kept 5 bases outside the gene matches. The CDR3 consists of 16 residues. Germline CDR1 and CDR2: SGHNT and YYREEE (reference sequence). CDR3 region: CASSLPGTSGTETQYF. The CDR3 region has the DNA TGTGCCAGCAGCTTGCCCGGGACTAGCGGGACGGAGACCCAGTACTTC.

This clonotype was observed a single time. The rearrangement joins TRBV20-1 to TRBJ2-5; 8 bases are shared with TRBD1. Germline CDR1 DFQATT, CDR2 SNEGSKA (reference sequence). The CDR3 has 14 residues. The V and J ends lost 7 bases and 2 bases, in that order; junction bases with no gene match: 9. CDR3 region: CSVKGGQGQETQYF. CDR3 nucleotides: TGCAGTGTAAAGGGCGGACAGGGACAAGAGACCCAGTACTTC.

This clonotype was counted once. The chain recombines TRBV5-1 with TRBJ2-7; D uncertain. Germline lookup yields CDR1 SGHRS and CDR2 YFSETQ. The V and J ends lost 2 bases and 0 bases respectively, with 12 bases between them. The CDR3 runs to 15 residues. In nucleotides, the CDR3 is TGCGCCAGCAGCTTCGATGCCCCCAGCTCCTACGAGCAGTACTTC. Protein: CASSFDAPSSYEQYF.

The genes are TRBV20-1 and TRBJ2-5; the D gene is possibly TRBD2 (5 bases). This CDR3 is built from 12 residues. Germline CDR1 DFQATT, CDR2 SNEGSKA (reference sequence). V shed 3 bases and J shed 0 bases, with 5 bases lying between them. In DNA, the CDR3 is TGCAGTGCTAGGGGAGACCAAGAGACCCAGTACTTC. Translating it yields CSARGDQETQYF.

This chain's CDR3 is CATESGSPPYEQYF. The CDR3 DNA follows: TGTGCCACGGAAAGCGGGTCTCCTCCCTACGAGCAGTACTTC. The chain links TRBV10-3 to TRBJ2-7, with D perhaps matching TRBD2 (6 bases). Trimming took 10 bases from V and 2 from J, leaving 18 bases between them. The germline V gene encodes CDR1 ENHRY and CDR2 SYGVKD. This CDR3 is 14 amino acids long.